Below, 18 T cell receptor beta chains from the same sample are listed, as sequenced in a study of early T cells in non-severe SARS-CoV-2 infection. Each CDR3 protein is one row after TCRdb ran MiXCR on the 5' RACE reads. The profile shows under 85,000 distinct CDR3 sequences, around 10% of them singletons. The sample consisted of whole blood, taken at baseline. The receptors stem from an adult who was a healthcare worker with PCR-confirmed SARS-CoV-2 infection or an uninfected control (not recorded which). The donor label of this sample is uncertain.

The J gene is TRBJ2-7, the V gene TRBV27, with D tentatively TRBD1 (5 bases). The CDR3 runs 13 residues. Germline CDR1 MNHEY, CDR2 SMNVEV (reference sequence). V was cut by 5 bases and J by 6 bases, with 14 bases left in between. This CDR3 reads CASSPPSGAEQYF. The CDR3 region has the DNA TGTGCCAGCAGTCCTCCAAGTGGGGCCGAGCAGTACTTC.

This chain connects TRBV6-5 to TRBJ1-1; D is possibly TRBD1 (5 bases). This CDR3 region has 14 residues. Germline-derived CDR1 and CDR2 are MNHEY and SVGAGI. Trimming took 2 bases from V and 3 from J, leaving 10 bases between them. The CDR3 DNA sequence: TGTGCCAGCAGTTACGCCACAGGACACACTGAAGCTTTCTTT. Protein sequence: CASSYATGHTEAFF.

This chain joins TRBV3-1 and TRBJ2-1, with D uncertain. Germline-derived CDR1 and CDR2 are LGHDT and YNNKEL (reference sequence). V lost 5 bases, J lost 8 bases, and 10 bases lay in between. This CDR3 has 12 amino acids. CDR3 in amino acids: CASSWSRDEQFF. CDR3 DNA sequence: TGTGCCAGCAGCTGGAGTCGGGATGAGCAGTTCTTC.

The chain recombines TRBV7-9 with TRBJ2-5, with D maybe TRBD1 (6 bases). V lost 3 bases and J 1 base, leaving 9 bases between the germline ends. This CDR3 region has 14 residues. Germline CDR1 and CDR2: SEHNR and FQNEAQ (reference sequence). The CDR3 region is CASSFPGAQETQYF. The CDR3 DNA is TGTGCCAGCAGCTTCCCAGGGGCCCAAGAGACCCAGTACTTC. Full variable domain (outside the CDR3, taken from reference TRBV7-9 and TRBJ2-5): DTGVSQNPRHKITKRGQNVTFRCDPISEHNRLYWYRQTLGQGPEFLTYFQNEAQLEKSRLLSDRFSAERPKGSFSTLEIQRTEQGDSAMYLCASSFPGAQETQYFGPGTRLLVL.

This clonotype has a count of ten or more. This chain joins TRBV5-1 and TRBJ1-6, with D maybe TRBD1 (6 bases). Trimming removed 0 bases from V and 4 bases from J, with 8 bases in between. CDR3 length equals 15 residues. CDR1 SGHRS and CDR2 YFSETQ come from the germline V gene. The DNA of the CDR3 is TGCGCCAGCAGCTTGGAAGGACAGTATAATTCACCCCTCCACTTT. This sequence encodes CASSLEGQYNSPLHF. Full variable domain (missing parts from reference TRBV5-1 and TRBJ1-6): KAGVTQTPRYLIKTRGQQVTLSCSPISGHRSVSWYQQTPGQGLQFLFEYFSETQRNKGNFPGRFSGRQFSNSRSEMNVSTLELGDSALYLCASSLEGQYNSPLHFGNGTRLTVT.

This sequence joins TRBV25-1 and TRBJ2-2; 11 bases are shared with TRBD1. V lost 4 bases and J lost 1; bases outside the gene matches: 11. The CDR3 length is 19 residues. Germline V lookup: CDR1 MGHDK, CDR2 SYGVNS. The CDR3 sequence is CASSGWTGGAAGNTGELFF. Written as DNA, the CDR3 is TGTGCCAGCAGTGGGTGGACAGGGGGCGCAGCGGGGAACACCGGGGAGCTGTTTTTT.

V gene TRBV4-1 combines with J gene TRBJ2-7, with D perhaps matching TRBD1 (6 bases). CDR1 is MGHRA and CDR2 is YSYEKL in the germline V gene. V was pared by 1 base and J by 3 bases, with 16 bases between. The CDR3 runs 16 residues. The CDR3 sequence is CASSQGQDSFRYEQYF. DNA of the CDR3: TGCGCCAGCAGCCAAGGTCAGGACAGTTTCCGCTACGAGCAGTACTTC.

The chain recombines TRBV7-8 with TRBJ2-5; TRBD2 is a possible D gene (6 bases). Trimming shortened V by 4 bases and J by 1 base, and 16 bases separated the two germline ends. Germline V lookup: CDR1 SGHVS, CDR2 FQNEAQ. This CDR3 has 16 amino acids. The CDR3 DNA is TGTGCCAGCAGCTCCCGGAGGGGTATGAGCCAAGAGACCCAGTACTTC. It translates to CASSSRRGMSQETQYF.

The rearrangement uses TRBV6-5 and TRBJ1-2, with 12 positions matching TRBD1. Looked up from germline, CDR1 is MNHEY and CDR2 is SVGAGI. CDR3 length equals 15 residues. Trimming cost V 3 bases and J 8 bases; bases outside gene matches: 7. The CDR3 loop is CASSYAGTGGDGYTF. In DNA form, the CDR3 reads TGTGCCAGCAGTTATGCGGGGACAGGGGGCGACGGCTACACCTTC.

This chain links TRBV4-2 with TRBJ2-7; possibly TRBD2 for D (5 bases). The CDR3 spans 12 residues. Germline lookup yields CDR1 LGHNA and CDR2 YNFKEQ. Deletions cut 1 base from V and 12 bases from J, with 13 bases between. Here the CDR3 DNA reads TGTGCCAGCAGCCAAGCCAGTCGGGAACTGTACTTC. Its translation: CASSQASRELYF.

The gene calls are TRBV20-1 and TRBJ2-3, with D possibly TRBD1 on 5 matching bases. V was clipped by 3 bases and J by 8 bases, with 18 bases between them. Germline V gene data show CDR1 as DFQATT and CDR2 as SNEGSKA (reference sequence). The CDR3 runs 14 residues. The CDR3 protein is CSASVGRVHGTQYF. CDR3 nucleotides: TGCAGTGCTAGTGTGGGCAGGGTTCATGGTACGCAGTATTTT.

DNA for the CDR3: TGTGCCAGCAGTGAACCTTCAACGGGCGAAAAACTGTTTTTT. Translation: CASSEPSTGEKLFF. The chain is built from TRBV6-1 and TRBJ1-4; D is uncertain. This CDR3 is 14 amino acids long. V dropped 2 bases and J dropped 8 bases, with 12 bases sitting between them. Per the germline V gene, CDR1 is MNHNS and CDR2 is SASEGT.

As DNA, the CDR3 is TGTGCCAGCAGCTTAAGTGAAGAGACCCAGTACTTC. Its translation: CASSLSEETQYF. The gene calls are TRBV7-2 and TRBJ2-5; D is unclear. This CDR3 is built from 12 residues. From germline, CDR1 is SGHTA and CDR2 FQGNSA. V was cut by 2 bases and J by 3 bases, with 4 bases left in between. The full variable domain, with the rest looked up from reference TRBV7-2 and TRBJ2-5, is GAGVSQSPSNKVTEKGKDVELRCDPISGHTALYWYRQSLGQGLEFLIYFQGNSAPDKSGLPSDRFSAERTGGSVSTLTIQRTQQEDSAVYLCASSLSEETQYFGPGTRLLVL.

The chain uses TRBV9 and TRBJ2-7, with D unclear. V dropped 0 bases and J dropped 3 bases, with 10 bases sitting between them. Germline CDR1 is SGDLS and CDR2 is YYNGEE. The CDR3 is 14 residues long. This CDR3 is CASSVETDHYEQYF. DNA for the CDR3: TGTGCCAGCAGCGTAGAAACGGACCACTACGAGCAGTACTTC.

The chain carries TRBV4-1 and TRBJ2-7; a weak D match, TRBD1 (6 bases). The CDR3 contains 19 residues. Trimming took 1 base from V and 1 from J, leaving 23 bases between them. Germline V CDR1 and CDR2: MGHRA, YSYEKL. CDR3 protein: CASSQVPLDRTIPSYEQYF. CDR3 sequence (DNA): TGCGCCAGCAGCCAAGTCCCATTAGACAGGACCATCCCTTCCTACGAGCAGTACTTC.

There are a few counts of this clonotype. V gene TRBV20-1 combines with J gene TRBJ2-7; TRBD1 matches at 8 bases. The CDR3 is 16 amino acids. Per germline, CDR1 DFQATT and CDR2 SNEGSKA (reference sequence). V lost 0 bases, J lost 0 bases, and 7 bases stayed unmatched. CDR3 bases: TGCAGTGCTAGAGATGGCCGGACAGGGAGCTCCTACGAGCAGTACTTC. It codes for CSARDGRTGSSYEQYF.

This clonotype was seen at least ten times. V usage is TRBV5-4 and J usage is TRBJ2-7, with D possibly being TRBD1 (6 bases). Trimming removed 0 bases at V and 3 bases at J, with 10 bases between. Germline values: CDR1 SGHNT, CDR2 YYREEE (reference sequence). The CDR3 has 14 residues. CDR3 coding DNA: TGTGCCAGCAGCTTGGAACAGGGTCTCTACGAGCAGTACTTC. As protein: CASSLEQGLYEQYF.

The chain recombines TRBV28 with TRBJ2-1; TRBD2 is a possible D gene (6 bases). The V gene's germline CDR1 is MDHEN and CDR2 SYDVKM. Trimming took off 5 bases at V and 7 bases at J, with 15 bases between the two ends. CDR3 length equals 14 residues. CDR3 DNA: TGTGCCAGCAGTCCAATAAGGGGAGGAAATGAGCAGTTCTTC. It translates to CASSPIRGGNEQFF.